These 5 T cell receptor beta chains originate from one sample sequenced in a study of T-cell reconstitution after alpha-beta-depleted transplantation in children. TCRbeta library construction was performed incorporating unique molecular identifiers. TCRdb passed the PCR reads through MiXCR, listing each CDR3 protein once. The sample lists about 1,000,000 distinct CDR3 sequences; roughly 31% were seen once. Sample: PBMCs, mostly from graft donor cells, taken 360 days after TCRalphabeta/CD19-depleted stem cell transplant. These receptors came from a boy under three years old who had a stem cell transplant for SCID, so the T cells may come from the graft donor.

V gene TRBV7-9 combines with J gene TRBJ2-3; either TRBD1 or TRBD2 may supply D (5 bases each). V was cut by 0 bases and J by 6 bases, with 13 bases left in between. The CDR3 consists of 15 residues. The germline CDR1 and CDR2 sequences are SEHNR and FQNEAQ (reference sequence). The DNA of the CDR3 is TGTGCCAGCAGCTTAGCTCGGTTGAGGGGCGATACGCAGTATTTT. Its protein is CASSLARLRGDTQYF.

CDR3 amino acids: CASSYGLARKTQYF. The CDR3 DNA follows: TGTGCCAGCAGTTACGGCCTAGCGCGGAAGACCCAGTACTTC. The rearrangement uses TRBV6-5 and TRBJ2-5, with D perhaps matching TRBD2 (6 bases). Between the trimmed V and J ends, which lost 2 bases and 6 bases, there was a span of 13 bases. This CDR3 comprises 14 residues. Germline V gene data show CDR1 as MNHEY and CDR2 as SVGAGI.

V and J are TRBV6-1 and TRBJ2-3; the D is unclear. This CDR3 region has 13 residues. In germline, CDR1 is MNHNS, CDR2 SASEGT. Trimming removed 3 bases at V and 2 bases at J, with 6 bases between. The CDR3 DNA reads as TGTGCCAGCAGTGATGGATTCACAGATACGCAGTATTTT. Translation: CASSDGFTDTQYF.

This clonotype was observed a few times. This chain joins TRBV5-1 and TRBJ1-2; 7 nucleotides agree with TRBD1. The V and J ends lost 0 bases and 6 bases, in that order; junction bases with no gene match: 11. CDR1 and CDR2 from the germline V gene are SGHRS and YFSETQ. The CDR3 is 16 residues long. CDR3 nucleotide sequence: TGCGCCAGCAGCTTGGCCATTCAGACAGGGATCCATGGCTACACCTTC. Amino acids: CASSLAIQTGIHGYTF. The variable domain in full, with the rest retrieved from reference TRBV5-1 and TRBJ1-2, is KAGVTQTPRYLIKTRGQQVTLSCSPISGHRSVSWYQQTPGQGLQFLFEYFSETQRNKGNFPGRFSGRQFSNSRSEMNVSTLELGDSALYLCASSLAIQTGIHGYTFGSGTRLTVV.

This chain's CDR3 is CASSLETSGGIYEQYF. In nucleotides, the CDR3 is TGCGCCAGCAGCTTGGAGACTAGCGGGGGGATCTACGAGCAGTACTTC. The rearrangement uses TRBV5-1 and TRBJ2-7, with 13 bases lining up with TRBD2. This CDR3 has 16 amino acids. With 0 bases clipped from V and 3 bases from J, the junction kept 3 bases outside the gene matches. Germline V CDR1 and CDR2: SGHRS, YFSETQ. The full variable domain, completed using reference TRBV5-1 and TRBJ2-7, is KAGVTQTPRYLIKTRGQQVTLSCSPISGHRSVSWYQQTPGQGLQFLFEYFSETQRNKGNFPGRFSGRQFSNSRSEMNVSTLELGDSALYLCASSLETSGGIYEQYFGPGTRLTVT.